These T cell receptor beta chains were read from a single sample in a study of CD8+CD57+ T cells in acquired aplastic anemia. TCRdb re-derived calls from the reads in MiXCR, one entry per CDR3 protein. The table has approximately 200,000 distinct CDR3 sequences, almost 50% seen once. Sequences were obtained from sorted CD4+, CD8+, or CD8+CD57+ T cells (not recorded which) from PBMCs. The source of these receptors is a human donor with aplastic anemia. Each CDR3 is given with its conserved first and last residue. The order of the fields is J gene, V gene, clone size, D gene, CDR3 protein, CDR3 DNA. D genes are given only for firm matches. Clone size is given for some rows only: seen once, a few or many times, or a class if the clone is expanded.

>TRBJ2-5|TRBV30|few|TRBD1
CAWNRDRQETQYF
TGTGCCTGGAACCGGGACAGACAAGAGACCCAGTACTTC
>TRBJ2-1|TRBV7-3|many|NA
CASSLSHAGSNEQFF
TGTGCCAGCAGCTTAAGCCACGCAGGATCCAATGAGCAGTTCTTC
>TRBJ1-1|TRBV5-6|NA|NA
CASSFSDTEAFF
TGTGCCAGCAGCTTCAGCGATACTGAAGCTTTCTTT
>TRBJ1-1|TRBV12-3/TRBV12-4|NA|NA
CASSFWSTYTEAFF
TGTGCCAGCAGTTTCTGGTCCACCTACACTGAAGCTTTCTTT
>TRBJ2-7|TRBV25-1|NA|TRBD2
CASSPRLAYEQYF
TGTGCCAGCAGCCCGAGACTAGCGTATGAGCAGTACTTC
>TRBJ2-2|TRBV10-1|NA|TRBD2
CASSESSSGSTGELFF
TGCGCCAGCAGTGAGTCGTCTAGCGGGAGTACCGGGGAGCTGTTTTTT
>TRBJ2-3|TRBV14|NA|NA
CASSHISGGRDTQYF
TGTGCCAGCAGCCACATTTCCGGGGGCCGGGATACGCAGTATTTT
>TRBJ1-4|TRBV7-2|many|TRBD1
CASSFSTSGTGKEKLFF
TGTGCCAGCAGCTTTAGTACTTCCGGGACAGGAAAAGAAAAACTGTTTTTT
>TRBJ2-3|TRBV11-3|NA|TRBD2
CASSAPTSGGTDTQYF
TGTGCCAGCAGTGCTCCGACTAGCGGGGGTACAGATACGCAGTATTTT
>TRBJ2-7|TRBV13|NA|NA
CASSPSVGGYYEQYF
TGTGCCAGCAGCCCAAGTGTGGGGGGCTACTACGAGCAGTACTTC
>TRBJ1-1|TRBV15|NA|TRBD1
CATGEGQDTEAFF
TGTGCCACCGGCGAAGGACAGGACACTGAAGCTTTCTTT
>TRBJ1-5|TRBV28|many|NA
CASSLRGAGQPQHF
TGTGCCAGCAGTTTACGGGGGGCAGGGCAGCCCCAGCATTTT
>TRBJ2-3|TRBV24-1|many|NA
CATSDRTSRGTDTQYF
TGTGCCACCAGTGACCGTACTAGTCGGGGCACAGATACGCAGTATTTT
>TRBJ2-1|TRBV9|NA|TRBD1
CASSEQGAPYNEQFF
TGTGCCAGCAGCGAACAGGGGGCCCCCTACAATGAGCAGTTCTTC
>TRBJ2-7|TRBV19|NA|TRBD2
CASRSRGGEEQYF
TGTGCCAGTAGGAGCCGGGGGGGGGAAGAGCAGTACTTC
>TRBJ2-1|TRBV12-3/TRBV12-4|NA|TRBD2
CASSSSGVNEQFF
TGTGCCAGCAGCTCTAGCGGGGTCAATGAGCAGTTCTTC
>TRBJ2-5|TRBV18|few|NA
CASSPGGTGQETQYF
TGTGCCAGCTCACCAGGCGGGACCGGACAAGAGACCCAGTACTTC
>TRBJ2-5|TRBV5-8|many|NA
CASSLGGFAETQYF
TGTGCCAGCAGCTTGGGAGGTTTCGCAGAGACCCAGTACTTC
>TRBJ1-4|TRBV5-1|NA|TRBD1
CASSSDRDSLNEKLFF
TGCGCCAGCAGCTCGGACAGGGACAGCCTTAATGAAAAACTGTTTTTT
>TRBJ2-3|TRBV12-3/TRBV12-4|few|TRBD1
CASSVSRDRAGDTQYF
TGTGCCAGCAGCGTAAGTCGGGACAGGGCTGGAGATACGCAGTATTTT
>TRBJ2-1|TRBV7-3|once|NA
CASGSRQGLHNEQFF
TGTGCCAGCGGCTCCAGACAAGGACTGCACAATGAGCAGTTCTTC
>TRBJ1-2|TRBV5-1|NA|NA
CATKTGAGANYGYTF
TGCGCCACTAAAACGGGGGCAGGGGCCAACTATGGCTACACCTTC
>TRBJ2-2|TRBV10-3|NA|NA
CAISEVDEGGGELFF
TGTGCCATCAGTGAGGTCGATGAGGGGGGCGGGGAGCTGTTTTTT
>TRBJ2-2|TRBV6-1|many|NA
CASRRLANTGELFF
TGTGCCAGCAGAAGGCTAGCGAACACCGGGGAGCTGTTTTTT
>TRBJ1-1|TRBV2|once|NA
CASKRFMNTEAFF
TGTGCCAGCAAGAGGTTTATGAACACTGAAGCTTTCTTT
>TRBJ2-4|TRBV11-2|NA|NA
CASSLLGLAKNIQYF
TGTGCCAGCAGCTTACTAGGCCTAGCCAAAAACATTCAGTACTTC
>TRBJ1-4|TRBV6-4|NA|NA
CASSRTAKGDSNEKLFF
TGTGCCAGCAGCCGTACGGCAAAGGGTGACTCTAATGAAAAACTGTTTTTT
>TRBJ2-7|TRBV25-1|many|NA
CASSASDNLSNEQYF
TGTGCCAGCAGTGCCTCGGACAATCTGTCCAACGAGCAGTACTTC
>TRBJ1-5|TRBV5-1|many|TRBD1
CASSVTGDQPQHF
TGCGCCAGCAGCGTTACAGGGGATCAGCCCCAGCATTTT
>TRBJ2-1|TRBV6-5|once|TRBD2
CASRGGGTSAYEQFF
TGTGCCAGCAGGGGGGGGGGGACTAGTGCGTACGAGCAGTTCTTC
>TRBJ1-1|TRBV7-6|many|NA
CASSLHTGTLNTEAFF
TGTGCCAGCAGCTTACACACCGGGACACTTAACACTGAAGCTTTCTTT
>TRBJ1-4|TRBV10-3|NA|NA
CAISGGGANEKLFF
TGTGCCATCAGTGGCGGAGGGGCGAATGAAAAACTGTTTTTT
>TRBJ2-2|TRBV7-8|many|NA
CASSLNRDTGELFF
TGTGCCAGCAGCTTAAACAGGGACACCGGGGAGCTGTTTTTT
>TRBJ2-3|TRBV12-3/TRBV12-4|many|TRBD2
CASSIYTSGGGGTQYF
TGTGCCAGCAGTATTTATACTAGCGGGGGCGGGGGTACGCAGTATTTT
>TRBJ2-3|TRBV2|NA|TRBD2
CASSEGGGAFRSDTQYF
TGTGCCAGCAGTGAGGGCGGGGGGGCCTTTCGGTCCGATACGCAGTATTTT
>TRBJ2-3|TRBV29-1|NA|NA
CSVESQGTSFSLDTQYF
TGCAGCGTTGAGTCCCAGGGTACAAGCTTTTCCTTGGATACGCAGTATTTT
>TRBJ2-7|TRBV10-3|NA|NA
CAISESLEQYF
TGTGCCATCAGTGAGAGTCTCGAGCAGTACTTC
>TRBJ2-5|TRBV15|NA|NA
CATSRDQGVETQYF
TGTGCCACCAGCAGAGATCAAGGGGTGGAGACCCAGTACTTC
>TRBJ1-5|TRBV3-1|many|NA
CASSPHGQPQHF
TGTGCCAGCAGCCCTCATGGACAGCCCCAGCATTTT
>TRBJ2-1|TRBV20-1|NA|NA
CSARVSAPSSYNEQFF
TGCAGTGCTAGAGTCTCAGCGCCGAGCTCCTACAATGAGCAGTTCTTC
>TRBJ2-3|TRBV5-1|many|TRBD1
CASSLGGTVTDTQYF
TGCGCCAGCAGCTTGGGAGGGACAGTCACAGATACGCAGTATTTT
>TRBJ1-5|TRBV19|many|TRBD1
CASRRDREGNQPQHF
TGTGCCAGTAGGAGGGACAGGGAGGGCAATCAGCCCCAGCATTTT
>TRBJ2-1|TRBV7-8|many|NA
CASSFSRTDNEQFF
TGTGCCAGCAGCTTCAGTCGAACCGACAATGAGCAGTTCTTC
>TRBJ2-2|TRBV20-1|NA|TRBD1
CSARDRAQGGELFF
TGCAGTGCCAGGGACAGGGCCCAGGGCGGGGAGCTGTTTTTT
>TRBJ2-1|TRBV25-1|NA|NA
CASSHSGSNSYNEQFF
TGTGCCAGCAGCCACAGCGGGTCTAACTCCTACAATGAGCAGTTCTTC
>TRBJ2-1|TRBV12-3/TRBV12-4|many|NA
CASSFVQGLNEQFF
TGTGCCAGCAGTTTTGTACAGGGACTGAATGAGCAGTTCTTC
>TRBJ2-7|TRBV2|NA|NA
CASTQGQGRYEQYF
TGTGCCAGCACCCAAGGGCAGGGTAGATACGAGCAGTACTTC
>TRBJ1-1|TRBV15|many|NA
CATSRTGDRWNTEAFF
TGTGCCACCTCTCGGACCGGGGACCGCTGGAACACTGAAGCTTTCTTT
>TRBJ2-1|TRBV12-3/TRBV12-4|many|NA
CASTGSSYNEQFF
TGTGCCAGCACGGGTAGCTCCTACAATGAGCAGTTCTTC
>TRBJ2-2|TRBV5-1|many|NA
CASSLEGLSNTGELFF
TGCGCCAGCAGCTTGGAGGGGCTTTCGAACACCGGGGAGCTGTTTTTT
>TRBJ2-3|TRBV27|NA|TRBD2
CASSPTAGSTDTQYF
TGTGCCAGCAGTCCAACAGCGGGGAGCACAGATACGCAGTATTTT
>TRBJ2-1|TRBV4-1|few|NA
CASSQDAQPSSYNEQFF
TGCGCCAGCAGCCAAGATGCGCAGCCGAGCTCCTACAATGAGCAGTTCTTC
>TRBJ2-3|TRBV29-1|NA|TRBD2
CSVAWTSRIPDTQYF
TGCAGCGTCGCCTGGACTAGCCGGATTCCCGATACGCAGTATTTT
>TRBJ1-2|TRBV10-3|NA|TRBD1
CAISESGGQGQRGYTF
TGTGCCATCAGTGAGTCGGGGGGACAGGGCCAACGGGGCTACACCTTC
>TRBJ2-7|TRBV7-9|NA|TRBD2
CASSPKPQTSGATYEQYF
TGTGCCAGCAGCCCTAAACCCCAGACTAGCGGGGCAACCTACGAGCAGTACTTC